A single sample gave rise to the 16 T cell receptor beta chains below, sequenced in a study of cytomegalovirus exposure and HLA in healthy donors. PCR used 60 Vbeta primers and 13 Jbeta primers. Profiling relied on immunoSEQ multiplex PCR, and the TCRdb table lists in-frame clones only, not all of them. This table lists 20,000 to 25,000 clones. Input material: PBMCs. The receptor set was obtained from a male donor in good health and CMV-seropositive.

CDR3 region: CASSQDNAAGGVSYGYTF. For the CDR3, the DNA is TGTGCCAGCAGCCAAGATAATGCGGCGGGGGGCGTTAGCTATGGCTACACCTTC. The chain carries TRBV4-2 and TRBJ1-2; perhaps TRBD1 as D (6 bases). In germline, CDR1 is LGHNA, CDR2 YNFKEQ. Trimming cost V 0 bases and J 4 bases, with 21 bases left between them. The CDR3 contains 18 residues.

This clone registers medium-sized by frequency. V is TRBV4-2 and J is TRBJ2-7, with TRBD1 matching over 12 bases. Per germline, CDR1 LGHNA and CDR2 YNFKEQ. Germline trimming cut 0 bases from V and 7 bases from J; bases unmatched to any gene: 7. This CDR3 contains 16 residues. The DNA for the CDR3 is TGTGCCAGCAGCCAAGAATGGGGGGACAGGGGGCAAGAGCAGTACTTC. As protein: CASSQEWGDRGQEQYF.

Judged by frequency, this clone is medium-sized (0.01 to 0.1%). The CDR3 bases are TGTGCCATCAGTCGGGGGGGCGGAGGTAATGAGCAGTTCTTC. Protein sequence: CAISRGGGGNEQFF. The V and J genes are TRBV10-3 and TRBJ2-1, with TRBD2 matching 8 bases. V lost 5 bases to trimming and J lost 7 bases; unmatched junction nucleotides: 7. Germline V gene data show CDR1 as ENHRY and CDR2 as SYGVKD. The CDR3 is made up of 14 amino acids.

The chain employs TRBV4-3 and TRBJ1-2, with D perhaps TRBD1 (6 bases). This CDR3 comprises 17 residues. Germline V gene sequence: CDR1 LGHNA, CDR2 YSLEER. Deletions cut 0 bases from V and 3 bases from J, with 17 bases between. The CDR3 protein is CASSQEGDTGSYYGYTF. Here the CDR3 DNA reads TGCGCCAGCAGCCAAGAGGGGGACACAGGCTCATACTATGGCTACACCTTC.

V and J are TRBV5-4 and TRBJ1-2; D perhaps matches TRBD1 (6 bases). The CDR3 loop spans 13 amino acids. V dropped 5 bases and J dropped 8 bases, with 16 bases sitting between them. Germline V CDR1 and CDR2: SGHNT, YYREEE (reference sequence). The CDR3 spells CASRMTGMTGYTF. The CDR3 DNA is TGTGCCAGCAGAATGACAGGAATGACGGGCTACACCTTC. The entire variable domain, with the rest obtained from reference TRBV5-4 and TRBJ1-2, is as follows: ETGVTQSPTHLIKTRGQQVTLRCSSQSGHNTVSWYQQALGQGPQFIFQYYREEENGRGNFPPRFSGLQFPNYSSELNVNALELDDSALYLCASRMTGMTGYTFGSGTRLTVV.

This chain joins TRBV6-6 and TRBJ1-4, with 12 positions matching TRBD1. CDR1 is MNHNY and CDR2 is SVGAGI in the germline V gene (reference sequence). This CDR3 has 14 amino acids. Unmatched junction bases numbered 3, after V lost 5 bases and J lost 8 bases. Here the CDR3 reads CASSLGTGGEKLFF. CDR3 nucleotide sequence: TGTGCCAGCAGTCTAGGGACAGGGGGCGAAAAACTGTTTTTT.

V is TRBV6-5 and J is TRBJ1-2; possibly TRBD1 for D (6 bases). With 5 bases removed from V and 4 bases from J, the gap between germline ends came to 11 bases. The CDR3 has 13 residues. CDR1 MNHEY and CDR2 SVGAGI come from the germline V gene. CDR3: CASSNGQFYGYTF. The CDR3 nucleotides are TGTGCCAGCAGTAACGGACAGTTCTATGGCTACACCTTC.

The chain couples TRBV5-4 to TRBJ1-6, with D unresolved. The germline V gene has CDR1 SGHNT and CDR2 YYREEE (reference sequence). The V gene lost 5 bases and the J gene lost 6 bases, with 12 bases spanning the gap. The CDR3 has 14 residues. The CDR3, as DNA: TGTGCCAGCAGTCCCCAGAAAACTAATTCACCCCTCCACTTT. Translation gives CASSPQKTNSPLHF.

The chain is built from TRBV7-2 and TRBJ2-1; no reliable D call. The V end lost 5 bases, the J end lost 1 base, and 9 bases lay between the germline ends. The CDR3 sequence is 14 residues long. The V gene's germline CDR1 is SGHTA and CDR2 FQGNSA. CDR3 sequence reads: CASSPPGSYNEQFF. Written as DNA, the CDR3 is TGTGCCAGCAGCCCGCCAGGTTCCTACAATGAGCAGTTCTTC.

This chain joins TRBV18 and TRBJ2-3; D is uncertain. CDR1 KGHSH and CDR2 LQKENI come from the germline V gene. The V end lost 2 bases, the J end lost 3 bases, and 9 bases lay between the germline ends. The length of the CDR3 is 14 residues. The CDR3 loop reads CASSPATYTDTQYF. The CDR3 DNA follows: TGTGCCAGCTCACCAGCGACATATACAGATACGCAGTATTTT.

This sequence joins TRBV30 and TRBJ1-2; D remains unclear. The V and J ends lost 2 bases and 0 bases respectively, with 7 bases between them. The germline V gene encodes CDR1 GTSNPN and CDR2 SVGIG (reference sequence). The CDR3 spans 13 residues. Written as DNA, the CDR3 is TGTGCCTGGAGTCTCAGATCTAACTATGGCTACACCTTC. Protein sequence: CAWSLRSNYGYTF.

The CDR3 protein is CSVWGGTANTGELFF. CDR3 sequence (DNA): TGCAGCGTTTGGGGTGGGACTGCGAACACCGGGGAGCTGTTTTTT. V is TRBV29-1 and J is TRBJ2-2; D perhaps matches TRBD2 (6 bases). This CDR3 comprises 15 residues. Germline CDR1 reads SQVTM; CDR2 reads ANQGSEA. Trimming took off 5 bases at V and 0 bases at J, with 13 bases between the two ends.

The chain recombines TRBV28 with TRBJ2-7; TRBD2 matches at 8 bases. The junction had 2 bases not matched to a gene; V was cut back by 2 bases and J by 2 bases. Germline V lookup: CDR1 MDHEN, CDR2 SYDVKM. CDR3 length: 14 residues. The CDR3 is CASSLGTRTYEQYF. The DNA of the CDR3 is TGTGCCAGCAGTTTAGGGACTAGGACCTACGAGCAGTACTTC.

The chain couples TRBV6-4 to TRBJ1-5; 8 positions match TRBD1. V lost 5 bases and J lost 6; bases outside the gene matches: 15. The V gene's germline CDR1 is MRHNA and CDR2 SNTAGT. The CDR3 contains 17 residues. The CDR3 DNA reads as TGTGCCAGCAGTCCCAATGGCCCGACAGGGGAAGGTCAGCCCCAGCATTTT. This translates into CASSPNGPTGEGQPQHF.

The V and J genes are TRBV6-5 and TRBJ2-7, with 7 bases identical to TRBD1. This CDR3 spans 14 amino acids. With V trimmed by 5 bases and J by 3 bases, 7 bases remained unmatched. Germline CDR1 MNHEY, CDR2 SVGAGI. CDR3 region: CASSKWDRFYEQYF. The CDR3 DNA is TGTGCCAGCAGTAAATGGGACAGATTCTACGAGCAGTACTTC.

The CDR3 nucleotides read TGTGCCACCAGCACGTGGGGGGCCTACGAGCAGTACTTC. This encodes CATSTWGAYEQYF. This chain links TRBV15 with TRBJ2-7; maybe TRBD2 (6 bases). V was pared by 4 bases and J by 2 bases, with 9 bases between. CDR3 length: 13 amino acids. Germline V CDR1 and CDR2: LNHNV, YYDKDF (reference sequence).